This T cell receptor beta chain derives from a study of blood T cell repertoires in COVID-19. V shed 4 bases and J 9 bases; nucleotides not matched to a gene: 9. The CDR3 sequence is 14 residues long. CDR1 SGHNT and CDR2 YYREEE come from the germline V gene (reference sequence). Method: immunoSEQ multiplex PCR; TCRdb's copy keeps in-frame clones and lacks some. The profile shows some 180,000 clones, about four fifths of them singletons. The material sequenced was peripheral blood. This clonotype originated in a woman aged 40 to 49 with COVID-19, enrolled during active disease. This chain connects TRBV5-4 to TRBJ2-1; 8 positions agree with TRBD1. CDR3 sequence (DNA): TGTGCCAGCAGCCCCTCGACAGGGGTGGGTGAGCAGTTCTTC. Its translation: CASSPSTGVGEQFF.